This TCR beta chain emerged from a study of blood T cell repertoires in COVID-19. Looking at the study overall: The analysed material was cDNA or gDNA that came from T cells, B-cell-depleted T cells, or PBMCs.

V gave up 2 bases and J gave up 6 bases, with 7 bases separating them. This CDR3 has 13 residues. The germline CDR1 and CDR2 sequences are SGHTA and FQGNSA. Clones were sequenced by immunoSEQ multiplex PCR, and TCRdb holds only the in-frame ones, with some missing. The sample gives around 150,000 clones, approximately 80% of which show up once; just under 9% is in the top ten. J is TRBJ2-2 and V is TRBV7-2; D might be TRBD2 (6 bases). The specimen sequenced was peripheral blood. This receptor was obtained from a woman aged 80 or older in a cohort sampled during active or convalescent COVID-19. In nucleotides, the CDR3 is TGTGCCAGCAGCTTAAAGCGGGCCGGGGAGCTGTTTTTT. This sequence encodes CASSLKRAGELFF.